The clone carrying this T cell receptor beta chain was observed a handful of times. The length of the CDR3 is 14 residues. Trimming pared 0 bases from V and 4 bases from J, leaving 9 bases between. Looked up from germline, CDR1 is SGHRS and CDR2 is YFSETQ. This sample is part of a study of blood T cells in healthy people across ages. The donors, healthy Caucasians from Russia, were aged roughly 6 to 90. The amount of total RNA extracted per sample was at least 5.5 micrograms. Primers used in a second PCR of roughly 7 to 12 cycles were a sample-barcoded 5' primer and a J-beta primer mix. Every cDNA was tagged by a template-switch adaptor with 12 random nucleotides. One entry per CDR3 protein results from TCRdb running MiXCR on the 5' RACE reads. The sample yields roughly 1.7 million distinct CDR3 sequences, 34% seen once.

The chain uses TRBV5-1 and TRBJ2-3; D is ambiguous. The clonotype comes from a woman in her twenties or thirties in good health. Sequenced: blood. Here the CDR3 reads CASSLGQSPDTQYF. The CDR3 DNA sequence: TGCGCCAGCAGCTTGGGGCAGTCTCCAGATACGCAGTATTTT.